These 20 T cell receptor beta chains were sequenced from one sample in a study of blood T cell repertoires in COVID-19. Here immunoSEQ multiplex PCR was the method, and the copy in TCRdb shows in-frame clones only, minus some. The data show roughly 30,000 clones, with 75% to 85% seen just once and 10% to 15% held by the top ten. The sequenced sample was peripheral blood. These receptors were collected from a human donor in a cohort sampled during active COVID-19.

This clone is a singleton in its sample. The DNA of the CDR3 is TGTGCCAGCAGTGACCGGGACAGCTACTCTGGAAACACCATATATTTT. It translates to CASSDRDSYSGNTIYF. V gene TRBV6-1 combines with J gene TRBJ1-3; 7 bases match TRBD1. Looked up from germline, CDR1 is MNHNS and CDR2 is SASEGT. The CDR3 sequence is 16 residues long. With 3 bases clipped from V and 0 bases from J, the junction kept 5 bases outside the gene matches.

The genes are TRBV10-2 and TRBJ2-1; TRBD2 matches at 9 bases. The CDR3 covers 14 residues. Trimming took 6 bases from V and 9 from J; bases not matched to a gene: 9. The germline gives CDR1 WSHSY, CDR2 SAAADI. The chain's CDR3 is CASRWLAGAAEQFF. The CDR3 DNA reads TGCGCCAGCAGGTGGTTAGCGGGGGCAGCTGAGCAGTTCTTC.

The rearrangement uses TRBV4-1 and TRBJ2-7; 7 nucleotides line up with TRBD2. The germline gives CDR1 MGHRA, CDR2 YSYEKL. The CDR3 covers 16 residues. J lost 0 bases, V lost 1 base, and 6 bases had no gene match. The CDR3 bases are TGCGCCAGCAGCCAAGTGGTGGGGGACTACTCCTACGAGCAGTACTTC. Encoded protein: CASSQVVGDYSYEQYF.

Here the CDR3 reads CASSSGQGTNEQFF. CDR3 DNA sequence: TGTGCCAGCAGTTCGGGACAGGGAACCAATGAGCAGTTCTTC. The gene calls are TRBV28 and TRBJ2-1; 9 positions agree with TRBD1. Trimming took 4 bases from V and 6 from J; bases not matched to a gene: 4. The germline CDR1 and CDR2 sequences are MDHEN and SYDVKM. This CDR3 has 14 amino acids.

This CDR3 is CASSNWVGLALETQYF. Here the CDR3 DNA reads TGTGCCAGCAGCAACTGGGTTGGACTAGCCTTAGAGACCCAGTACTTC. The V call is TRBV7-9, the J call TRBJ2-5; 8 nucleotides agree with TRBD2. V lost 5 bases, J lost 4 bases, and 12 bases stayed unmatched. Germline V CDR1 and CDR2: SEHNR, FQNEAQ (reference sequence). CDR3 length: 16 amino acids.

V usage is TRBV5-1 and J usage is TRBJ1-6; TRBD1 might be the D (6 bases). Per the germline V gene, CDR1 is SGHRS and CDR2 is YFSETQ. V shed 2 bases and J shed 4 bases, with 13 bases lying between them. The CDR3 length is 16 residues. The CDR3 DNA sequence: TGCGCCAGCAGCTTTGGGGACAACTCTTATAATTCACCCCTCCACTTT. The encoded protein is CASSFGDNSYNSPLHF. The complete variable domain, with remaining parts taken from reference TRBV5-1 and TRBJ1-6, reads KAGVTQTPRYLIKTRGQQVTLSCSPISGHRSVSWYQQTPGQGLQFLFEYFSETQRNKGNFPGRFSGRQFSNSRSEMNVSTLELGDSALYLCASSFGDNSYNSPLHFGNGTRLTVT.

This chain's CDR3 is CASSPNGDPWYSPLHF. DNA of the CDR3: TGTGCCAGTAGTCCCAACGGGGATCCCTGGTATTCACCCCTCCACTTT. V gene TRBV19 combines with J gene TRBJ1-6; D unclear. V lost 5 bases to trimming and J lost 8 bases, with 19 bases between them. Germline V gives CDR1 LNHDA, CDR2 SQIVND (reference sequence). The CDR3 totals 16 residues.

The CDR3 loop is CATSDSQGSDTQYF. Here the CDR3 DNA reads TGTGCCACCAGTGATTCACAGGGGTCAGATACGCAGTATTTT. This chain links TRBV24-1 with TRBJ2-3; 7 bases agree with TRBD1. With 2 bases clipped from V and 4 bases from J, the junction kept 2 bases outside the gene matches. Germline-derived CDR1 and CDR2 are KGHDR and SFDVKD. This CDR3 spans 14 amino acids.

V and J are TRBV11-2 and TRBJ2-1; D is possibly TRBD2 (6 bases). Deletions cut 5 bases from V and 0 bases from J, with 14 bases between. The CDR3 length is 16 residues. The germline V gene has CDR1 SGHAT and CDR2 FQNNGV. CDR3 amino acids: CASSLSEGSSYNEQFF. CDR3 bases: TGTGCCAGCAGCCTTTCGGAGGGTAGCTCCTACAATGAGCAGTTCTTC.

The rearrangement links TRBV29-1 to TRBJ1-5; D might be TRBD1 (6 bases). CDR3 length equals 13 residues. Looked up from germline, CDR1 is SQVTM and CDR2 is ANQGSEA. Trimming took off 6 bases at V and 4 bases at J, with 13 bases between the two ends. The CDR3 here is CSVGTGFNQPQHF. Here the CDR3 DNA reads TGCAGCGTGGGTACAGGGTTTAATCAGCCCCAGCATTTT.

The V gene is TRBV4-3, the J gene TRBJ2-5; 7 positions agree with TRBD2. The germline V gene has CDR1 LGHNA and CDR2 YSLEER. After removal of 2 bases from V and 0 bases from J, the junction contained 6 bases not matched to a gene. There are 16 residues in the CDR3. CDR3 DNA: TGCGCCAGCAGCCAAAACGGGGGGACCTACCAAGAGACCCAGTACTTC. This translates into CASSQNGGTYQETQYF.

V and J are TRBV5-1 and TRBJ2-7, with D perhaps matching TRBD1 (6 bases). The V gene's germline CDR1 is SGHRS and CDR2 YFSETQ. CDR3 length: 15 residues. Deletions cut 0 bases from V and 5 bases from J, with 15 bases between. The CDR3 is CASSLVDTGKNEQYF. CDR3 bases: TGCGCCAGCAGCTTGGTTGACACAGGGAAAAACGAGCAGTACTTC.

V gene TRBV11-3 combines with J gene TRBJ1-1, with 7 positions matching TRBD1. From germline, CDR1 is SGHNT and CDR2 YENEEA. The CDR3 has 13 residues. J gave up 5 bases and V 6 bases, and 6 bases lay outside the gene matches. CDR3 sequence: CASRKGANTEAFF. The CDR3 DNA follows: TGTGCCAGCAGAAAGGGGGCGAATACTGAAGCTTTCTTT.

The gene calls are TRBV3-1 (or the pseudogene TRBV3-2) and TRBJ1-2, with 7 bases that match TRBD1. This CDR3 comprises 13 residues. Germline CDR1 is LGHDT and CDR2 is YNNKEL (reference sequence). V was pared by 0 bases and J by 8 bases, with 3 bases of the junction left unmatched. This CDR3 reads CASSQDETGGYTF. The CDR3 nucleotides are TGTGCCAGCAGCCAAGATGAGACAGGGGGCTACACCTTC.

The chain has TRBV6-2 or TRBV6-3 and TRBJ2-3; 13 bases are shared with TRBD2. Germline CDR1 reads MNHEY; CDR2 reads SVGEGT. J was trimmed by 0 bases and V by 2 bases; bases with no gene match: 11. The CDR3 sequence is 20 residues long. CDR3 coding DNA: TGTGCCAGCAGTTACCCCTCGACTAGCGGGGGGTCCTCTAGCACAGATACGCAGTATTTT. Translated: CASSYPSTSGGSSSTDTQYF.

V usage is TRBV10-1 and J usage is TRBJ2-3, with D perhaps TRBD2 (5 bases). Trimming removed 5 bases from V and 0 bases from J, with 12 bases in between. This CDR3 has 15 amino acids. CDR1 WNHNN and CDR2 SYGVQD come from the germline V gene (reference sequence). CDR3 in DNA: TGCGCCAGCAGTCGGCTAGCAGCTAGCACAGATACGCAGTATTTT. This translates into CASSRLAASTDTQYF.

Concerning this clone itself: The sample contains more than one DNA sequence encoding this CDR3. The chain has TRBV9 and TRBJ2-5, with a possible D match to TRBD1 (6 bases). The CDR3 loop spans 16 amino acids. Germline CDR1 and CDR2: SGDLS and YYNGEE. V was shortened by 0 bases and J by 2 bases, with 14 bases between the two germline ends. CDR3 loop: CASSVGGRGTQETQYF. The DNA for the CDR3 is TGTGCCAGCAGCGTAGGTGGCAGGGGTACTCAAGAGACCCAGTACTTC.

The V and J genes are TRBV7-3 and TRBJ1-4, with 9 bases fitting TRBD1. V lost 5 bases and J lost 6; bases outside the gene matches: 4. CDR3 length equals 14 residues. Looked up from germline, CDR1 is SGHTA and CDR2 is FQGTGA. The CDR3 reads CASSHGTGHEKLFF. CDR3 nucleotide sequence: TGTGCCAGCAGCCACGGGACAGGGCATGAAAAACTGTTTTTT.

The chain is built from TRBV25-1 and TRBJ1-2, with a tentative D call TRBD1 (6 bases). The CDR3 has 13 residues. Trimming cost V 9 bases and J 0 bases, with 11 bases left between them. The germline gives CDR1 MGHDK, CDR2 SYGVNS. The CDR3 is CASRGGSNYGYTF. The CDR3 DNA reads as TGTGCCAGTCGCGGGGGCTCTAACTATGGCTACACCTTC.

This clone is medium-sized by share. The chain couples TRBV19 to TRBJ1-5; D remains unclear. The CDR3 sequence is 12 residues long. Germline V gene sequence: CDR1 LNHDA, CDR2 SQIVND (reference sequence). V dropped 8 bases and J dropped 0 bases, with 5 bases sitting between them. The CDR3 here is CASRHSNQPQHF. In DNA form, the CDR3 reads TGTGCCAGTCGACATAGCAATCAGCCCCAGCATTTT.